These 23 T cell receptor beta chains share one sample of origin, sequenced in a study of OX40 agonist ivuxolimab in advanced cancers. Using immunoSEQ multiplex PCR, the repertoire was profiled, and TCRdb retains in-frame clones only, with some absent. The sample records around 44,000 clones, around 87% being singletons. Sequencing was performed on CD4+ or CD8+ T cells sorted from blood, taken in a trial of the OX40 agonist ivuxolimab. The origin of the receptors is an adult with an advanced solid tumor such as melanoma, head and neck, liver or kidney cancer.

The chain uses TRBV18 and TRBJ2-7, with 7 bases that match TRBD2. The germline V gene has CDR1 KGHSH and CDR2 LQKENI. V lost 2 bases and J lost 3; bases outside the gene matches: 7. The CDR3 runs to 15 residues. As DNA, the CDR3 is TGTGCCAGCTCACCATCCCGGGAGGCCAACTACGAGCAGTACTTC. Protein sequence: CASSPSREANYEQYF.

The rearrangement links TRBV19 to TRBJ1-1, with TRBD1 matching 9 bases. The ends lost 7 bases at V and 4 bases at J; junction bases unmatched: 10. Looked up from germline, CDR1 is LNHDA and CDR2 is SQIVND (reference sequence). CDR3 size: 15 residues. The DNA of the CDR3 is TGTGCCAGTACCAAAACCGGGACAGGGTCCACTGAAGCTTTCTTT. This translates into CASTKTGTGSTEAFF.

The chain combines TRBV5-1 with TRBJ2-1, with TRBD2 matching 12 bases. J gave up 8 bases and V 7 bases, and 7 bases lay outside the gene matches. The CDR3 has 14 amino acids. Germline assignment: CDR1 SGHRS and CDR2 YFSETQ. The CDR3 DNA reads as TGCGCCAGCCAGGGACTAGCGGGTAGTGATGAGCAGTTCTTC. Protein: CASQGLAGSDEQFF.

The chain carries TRBV2 and TRBJ1-1, with D hard to call. The germline gives CDR1 SNHLY, CDR2 FYNNEI. The V gene lost 7 bases and the J gene lost 1 base, with 10 bases spanning the gap. CDR3 length equals 13 residues. The CDR3 loop reads CASMGRRNTEAFF. The CDR3 nucleotides read TGTGCCAGCATGGGCAGGAGGAACACTGAAGCTTTCTTT.

This chain joins TRBV18 and TRBJ2-3; 9 bases are a match to TRBD2. V trimming: 3 bases; J trimming: 6 bases; junction bases outside the gene matches: 4. Per germline, CDR1 KGHSH and CDR2 LQKENI. The CDR3 length is 14 residues. As DNA, the CDR3 is TGTGCCAGCTCACCTCCTAGCGGGACCGATACGCAGTATTTT. It specifies CASSPPSGTDTQYF.

V is TRBV30 and J is TRBJ1-5; 7 positions match TRBD1. V lost 4 bases and J lost 0; bases outside the gene matches: 9. This CDR3 has 16 amino acids. Germline V CDR1 and CDR2: GTSNPN, SVGIG (reference sequence). CDR3 protein: CAWKPGQMNSNQPQHF. CDR3 sequence (DNA): TGTGCCTGGAAACCGGGACAGATGAATAGCAATCAGCCCCAGCATTTT.

The rearrangement joins TRBV6-5 to TRBJ1-1; D uncertain. V lost 6 bases and J lost 10, with 21 bases in between. This CDR3 contains 14 residues. The germline CDR1 and CDR2 sequences are MNHEY and SVGAGI. CDR3 nucleotides: TGTGCCAGCAGCTCCCCGGGTCGATTAGTTGGAGCTTTCTTT. This sequence encodes CASSSPGRLVGAFF.

The CDR3 coding sequence is TGTGCCAGCAGCCCCGCCCCTCTAGCGGGGGCAGCAGATACGCAGTATTTT. As protein: CASSPAPLAGAADTQYF. J is TRBJ2-3 and V is TRBV5-4; 10 bases align to TRBD2. The V gene end was trimmed by 4 bases and the J gene end by 4 bases; junction bases not matched to a gene: 12. Germline loops: CDR1 SGHNT, CDR2 YYREEE (reference sequence). CDR3 size: 17 residues.

This rearrangement joins TRBV5-1 to TRBJ2-1, with TRBD2 matching 12 bases. Germline V gene sequence: CDR1 SGHRS, CDR2 YFSETQ. The trim removed 0 bases at V and 8 bases at J, leaving 3 bases unmatched. The CDR3 sequence is 15 residues long. The CDR3 loop is CASSLELAGGYEQFF. The CDR3 DNA reads as TGCGCCAGCAGCTTGGAACTAGCGGGAGGTTATGAGCAGTTCTTC.

The chain combines TRBV9 with TRBJ2-1; TRBD1 aligns across 9 bases. CDR1 is SGDLS, CDR2 YYNGEE, per germline. CDR3 size: 17 residues. V trimming: 4 bases; J trimming: 0 bases; junction bases outside the gene matches: 8. The CDR3 loop is CASSPRQGVSSYNEQFF. The CDR3 coding sequence is TGTGCCAGCAGCCCTCGACAGGGGGTCAGCTCCTACAATGAGCAGTTCTTC.

The rearrangement joins TRBV7-2 to TRBJ1-1; 10 nucleotides line up with TRBD1. Germline loops: CDR1 SGHTA, CDR2 FQGNSA. Trimming removed 4 bases from V and 1 base from J; junction bases left unmatched: 6. The CDR3 contains 16 residues. CDR3 residues: CASSSRRTGGNTEAFF. DNA of the CDR3: TGTGCCAGCAGCTCCCGGAGGACAGGGGGGAACACTGAAGCTTTCTTT.

The chain is built from TRBV28 and TRBJ1-2; 10 bases align to TRBD1. V was pared by 6 bases and J by 2 bases, with 3 bases of the junction left unmatched. The germline CDR1 and CDR2 sequences are MDHEN and SYDVKM. This CDR3 contains 14 residues. The CDR3 DNA reads TGTGCCAGCAGCGAGACAGGGGGCAACTATGGCTACACCTTC. Encoded protein: CASSETGGNYGYTF.

The chain joins TRBV10-3 to TRBJ2-1; 15 bases are a match to TRBD2. This CDR3 spans 19 amino acids. After removal of 10 bases from V and 0 bases from J, the junction contained 13 bases not matched to a gene. CDR1 is ENHRY and CDR2 is SYGVKD in the germline V gene. The CDR3 coding sequence is TGTGCCACCTGCGAACCGGGACTAGCGGGAGGCCGCTCCTACAATGAGCAGTTCTTC. The encoded protein is CATCEPGLAGGRSYNEQFF.

The chain is built from TRBV30 and TRBJ1-4; D is uncertain. Trimming shortened V by 1 base and J by 8 bases, and 8 bases separated the two germline ends. Germline V gene sequence: CDR1 GTSNPN, CDR2 SVGIG (reference sequence). CDR3 length: 12 amino acids. The CDR3 here is CAWSADREKLFF. The CDR3 region has the DNA TGTGCCTGGAGTGCGGACCGCGAAAAACTGTTTTTT.

The J gene is TRBJ2-3, the V gene TRBV11-3; D not resolved. The CDR3 covers 15 residues. The V end lost 6 bases, the J end lost 4 bases, and 17 bases lay between the germline ends. Germline assignment: CDR1 SGHNT and CDR2 YENEEA. CDR3 bases: TGTGCCAGCAGTCTATCGTCGAGTCGCGCAGATACGCAGTATTTT. Translation: CASSLSSSRADTQYF.

This chain joins TRBV5-4 and TRBJ1-2; unclear D gene. CDR3 length: 13 amino acids. Trimming pared 0 bases from V and 5 bases from J, leaving 8 bases between. Germline V CDR1 and CDR2: SGHNT, YYREEE (reference sequence). The DNA for the CDR3 is TGTGCCAGCAGCTTGGGTTATGAGTATGGCTACACCTTC. It is translated as CASSLGYEYGYTF.

The rearrangement links TRBV28 to TRBJ1-2; a weak D match, TRBD1 (5 bases). Germline V gives CDR1 MDHEN, CDR2 SYDVKM. The germline V and J ends were trimmed by 4 bases and 4 bases, with 10 bases remaining between them. The CDR3 contains 13 residues. The CDR3 DNA sequence: TGTGCCAGCAGTTGGGGACCGAGCTATGGCTACACCTTC. Its protein product is CASSWGPSYGYTF.

The chain combines TRBV5-6 with TRBJ1-2, with 12 bases identical to TRBD1. The ends lost 1 base at V and 7 bases at J; junction bases unmatched: 11. The CDR3 is made up of 17 amino acids. In germline, CDR1 is SGHDT, CDR2 YYEEEE. In nucleotides, the CDR3 is TGTGCCAGCAGCTTGAGGCTTACCGGGACAGGGGGCTTTGGCTACACCTTC. This translates into CASSLRLTGTGGFGYTF.

The chain uses TRBV28 and TRBJ2-3, with TRBD2 identical over 8 bases. Germline values: CDR1 MDHEN, CDR2 SYDVKM. Unmatched junction bases numbered 11, after V lost 6 bases and J lost 3 bases. There are 16 residues in the CDR3. CDR3 in amino acids: CASSPTRSGRTDTQYF. The DNA for the CDR3 is TGTGCCAGCAGCCCTACTAGGAGCGGGAGAACAGATACGCAGTATTTT.

The V call is TRBV10-3, the J call TRBJ2-7; D remains unclear. Germline loops: CDR1 ENHRY, CDR2 SYGVKD. This CDR3 comprises 15 residues. Deletions cut 0 bases from V and 3 bases from J, with 12 bases between. DNA of the CDR3: TGTGCCATCAGTGAGTCGTTTAAAGGGTTCTACGAGCAGTACTTC. Translated, it gives CAISESFKGFYEQYF.

The V and J genes are TRBV10-2 and TRBJ2-2; 9 nucleotides match TRBD1. J lost 6 bases, V lost 5 bases, and 10 bases had no gene match. CDR3 length: 16 amino acids. Germline V gene sequence: CDR1 WSHSY, CDR2 SAAADI. In DNA, the CDR3 is TGCGCCAGCAGTAATGTGGGACAGGGTGTCGCCGGGGAGCTGTTTTTT. It specifies CASSNVGQGVAGELFF.

The chain joins TRBV5-1 to TRBJ2-5; TRBD2 aligns across 9 bases. The CDR3 extends over 16 amino acids. The ends lost 3 bases at V and 1 base at J; junction bases unmatched: 7. Germline CDR1 reads SGHRS; CDR2 reads YFSETQ. CDR3 nucleotide sequence: TGCGCCAGCAGCTCCCAGGGAGCGGGAGGCCAAGAGACCCAGTACTTC. It translates to CASSSQGAGGQETQYF.

The rearrangement joins TRBV5-1 to TRBJ2-3, with TRBD2 matching 7 bases. The length of the CDR3 is 17 residues. The germline CDR1 and CDR2 sequences are SGHRS and YFSETQ. V gave up 0 bases and J gave up 1 base; unmatched junction bases: 8. Here the CDR3 reads CASSLGPSGDGTDTQYF. CDR3 nucleotides: TGCGCCAGCAGCTTGGGGCCCAGCGGGGACGGCACAGATACGCAGTATTTT.